This record looks at one T cell receptor (beta chain) sequence and its context. The data were obtained in a study of blood T cell repertoires in COVID-19. Turning to the study itself: The samples span acute and convalescent COVID-19 from the United States, Italy and Spain. Sample material is recorded as cDNA or gDNA derived from T cells, B-cell-depleted T cells, or PBMCs.

In the authors' workflow: Researchers report that nucleated cell counts were estimated from reference gene primer amplification. Sequencing used immunoSEQ multiplex PCR; TCRdb keeps in-frame clones, though not all of them. V and J calls and clone size come straight from that table; D and trimming were deduced from the DNA. The sample yields about 150,000 clones, roughly nine tenths seen once. Germline V gene data show CDR1 as SGDLS and CDR2 as YYNGEE. Trimming removed 3 bases from V and 4 bases from J, with 14 bases in between. This CDR3 contains 15 residues. This chain joins TRBV9 and TRBJ2-1; D ambiguous. The sample comprised peripheral blood. The sequence came from a man in his fifties or sixties with acute or convalescent COVID-19. For the CDR3, the DNA is TGTGCCAGCAGCGCGGCAGGTGAACCGTACAATGAGCAGTTCTTC. It yields the protein CASSAAGEPYNEQFF.